This T cell receptor (beta chain) was identified during a study of blood T cell repertoires in COVID-19. Per the original methods: The authors estimated nucleated cell counts from reference gene primer amplification. TCRdb's table, derived via immunoSEQ multiplex PCR, lists solely in-frame clones and lacks some. The DNA was the basis for D and trimming; V, J and clone size are from that table. The data contain tens of thousands of clones, 80% to 90% of them seen just once; the ten biggest clones take up 3% to 4.5%. Germline V CDR1 and CDR2: LNHDA, SQIVND (reference sequence). V lost 6 bases and J lost 6, with 20 bases in between. The CDR3 covers 16 residues.

Sequencing was performed on PBMCs or T cells enriched from blood (not recorded which). This rearrangement joins TRBV19 to TRBJ2-2; possibly TRBD2 for D (5 bases). This TCR derives from a woman aged 40 to 50 with acute COVID-19. CDR3: CASSMSRASRSGELFF. The CDR3 bases are TGTGCCAGTAGCATGAGCCGGGCTAGCAGGTCCGGGGAGCTGTTTTTT.